This T cell receptor (beta chain) originates from a study of shared clonotypes between healthy human individuals. V lost 3 bases and J lost 2, with 12 bases in between. This CDR3 region has 15 residues. Germline V lookup: CDR1 MNHEY, CDR2 SMNVEV (reference sequence). Assay used: immunoSEQ multiplex PCR; TCRdb lists only in-frame clones, some missing. The data hold about 1.1 million clones, with approximately 80% observed a single time. This sequence originates from a man aged 18 to 30 in good health. Some clones in this sample may be carry-over from other donors' samples. The chain recombines TRBV27 with TRBJ2-3, with D perhaps assigned TRBD1 or TRBD2 (5 bases each). Source material: memory CD4+ T cells from PBMCs. The subset: CD45RA-negative fraction. CDR3 DNA sequence: TGTGCCAGCAGTTTCCGGGACGCATACACAGATACGCAGTATTTT. It is translated as CASSFRDAYTDTQYF.